Listed here is a single T cell receptor (beta chain). Its antigen remains unidentified. The selected patients with pancreatic ductal adenocarcinoma had surgery but no neoadjuvant therapy. Repertoires were generated with immunoSEQ multiplex PCR, while TCRdb's copy carries only in-frame clones and drops some. The repertoire holds over 100,000 clones, with 90% to 95% as singletons. Trimming left V 0 bases short and J 3 bases short, with 9 bases between. The CDR3 consists of 14 residues. Germline V gene lookup returns CDR1 GTSNPN and CDR2 SVGIG (reference sequence). This record belongs to a study of T cells in pancreatic ductal adenocarcinoma. The study's findings and limits: Tumor samples had fewer productive templates and approximately 8-fold fewer unique clonotypes than blood. Mean clonality was approximately 0.11 in tumors and 0.06 to 0.085 in blood, not significantly different. The resected pancreatic cancer cohort was biased toward the minority with early-stage disease. Tumor-versus-blood clonality comparisons may be biased toward lower tumor diversity.

The specimen was PBMCs. This sequence joins TRBV30 and TRBJ2-1; weak D call: TRBD2 (5 bases). The TCR was taken from a human donor with pancreatic ductal adenocarcinoma. The CDR3 is CAWSVDSHYNEQFF. As DNA, the CDR3 is TGTGCCTGGAGTGTGGACTCCCACTACAATGAGCAGTTCTTC.